Following are 21 T cell receptor beta chains from one sample sequenced in a study of siplizumab effects on memory and regulatory T cells. Sequencing used immunoSEQ multiplex PCR; TCRdb keeps in-frame clones, though not all of them. Of just over 60,000 clones listed, around 79% are singletons. Input material: memory CD4+ T cells sorted from blood. The receptor set was obtained from a human donor in good health.

This clone was recorded only once. This sequence joins TRBV19 and TRBJ2-5, with D possibly called TRBD1 or TRBD2 (5 bases each). Germline V gene data show CDR1 as LNHDA and CDR2 as SQIVND (reference sequence). V was trimmed by 4 bases and J by 5 bases, leaving 11 bases between them. The CDR3 contains 13 residues. CDR3 in amino acids: CASSTGTGETQYF. CDR3 sequence (DNA): TGTGCCAGTAGTACCGGGACGGGGGAGACCCAGTACTTC.

The chain links TRBV5-1 to TRBJ1-1, with D tentatively TRBD1 (5 bases). Germline assignment: CDR1 SGHRS and CDR2 YFSETQ. The V end lost 0 bases, the J end lost 1 base, and 10 bases lay between the germline ends. This CDR3 has 15 residues. CDR3 sequence reads: CASSLAGGANTEAFF. The DNA of the CDR3 is TGCGCCAGCAGCTTGGCCGGGGGAGCGAACACTGAAGCTTTCTTT.

The genes are TRBV29-1 and TRBJ2-1, with TRBD2 matching over 9 bases. The trim removed 8 bases at V and 9 bases at J, leaving 14 bases unmatched. The CDR3 is 14 amino acids. Looked up from germline, CDR1 is SQVTM and CDR2 is ANQGSEA. The CDR3 loop reads CSISLRGGAGEQFF. As DNA, the CDR3 is TGCAGCATCTCACTTCGCGGGGGGGCGGGTGAGCAGTTCTTC.

This chain connects TRBV10-3 to TRBJ1-4; TRBD1 might be the D (5 bases). Looked up from germline, CDR1 is ENHRY and CDR2 is SYGVKD. This CDR3 contains 13 residues. V was cut by 3 bases and J by 3 bases, with 5 bases left in between. CDR3 region: CAISEGANEKLFF. The CDR3 region has the DNA TGTGCCATCAGTGAAGGGGCTAATGAAAAACTGTTTTTT.

V is TRBV6-1 and J is TRBJ1-6; D is unclear. The germline V gene encodes CDR1 MNHNS and CDR2 SASEGT. V lost 3 bases to trimming and J lost 7 bases, with 16 bases between them. CDR3 length: 16 residues. The CDR3 protein is CASSEVGGVGNSPLHF. The CDR3 nucleotides read TGTGCCAGCAGTGAGGTGGGCGGGGTAGGGAATTCACCCCTCCACTTT.

The chain links TRBV28 to TRBJ2-5, with D tentatively TRBD1 (6 bases). The CDR3 sequence is 16 residues long. The V gene's germline CDR1 is MDHEN and CDR2 SYDVKM. V lost 4 bases and J lost 6, with 21 bases in between. The CDR3 sequence: CASSSGGGGGQKTQYF. The CDR3 DNA is TGTGCCAGCAGTTCAGGCGGAGGTGGGGGACAAAAGACCCAGTACTTC.

The chain employs TRBV7-2 and TRBJ2-1, with 9 nucleotides matching TRBD2. The CDR3 has 18 amino acids. Germline CDR1 reads SGHTA; CDR2 reads FQGNSA. V shed 7 bases and J 3 bases; nucleotides not matched to a gene: 16. This chain's CDR3 is CASNERGALGGSYNEQFF. For the CDR3, the DNA is TGTGCCAGCAACGAGCGGGGGGCCCTCGGTGGTAGCTACAATGAGCAGTTCTTC.

The V and J genes are TRBV5-6 and TRBJ2-7, with a possible D match to TRBD1 (6 bases). Trimming pared 2 bases from V and 5 bases from J, leaving 20 bases between. The CDR3 has 16 amino acids. CDR1 and CDR2 from the germline V gene are SGHDT and YYEEEE. CDR3: CASSLPRAQGSNEQYF. CDR3 sequence (DNA): TGTGCCAGCAGCTTACCCCGTGCACAGGGTTCCAACGAGCAGTACTTC.

The rearrangement joins TRBV30 to TRBJ2-7, with 12 bases that match TRBD2. The CDR3 has 14 amino acids. V was clipped by 3 bases and J by 5 bases; unmatched bases: 5. The germline V gene has CDR1 GTSNPN and CDR2 SVGIG (reference sequence). CDR3 residues: CAWRGLAGTHEQYF. CDR3 nucleotide sequence: TGTGCCTGGAGAGGACTAGCGGGGACCCACGAGCAGTACTTC.

The chain combines TRBV28 with TRBJ1-2; TRBD1 is a possible D gene (6 bases). Germline values: CDR1 MDHEN, CDR2 SYDVKM. V gave up 3 bases and J gave up 3 bases, with 11 bases separating them. This CDR3 comprises 14 residues. The CDR3, as DNA: TGTGCCAGCAGTTTTACGACAGGCCACTATGGCTACACCTTC. Translating gives CASSFTTGHYGYTF.

In this sample, this clone turned up a few times. The V call is TRBV11-1, the J call TRBJ1-1; D not certain. Germline CDR1 is SGHAT and CDR2 is FQDESV (reference sequence). The CDR3 contains 14 residues. V shed 5 bases and J shed 0 bases, with 10 bases lying between them. In nucleotides, the CDR3 is TGTGCCAGCAGCCTGGGCTCGGTGAACACTGAAGCTTTCTTT. This codes for CASSLGSVNTEAFF.

This chain links TRBV19 with TRBJ2-6; D not resolved. Germline CDR1 and CDR2: LNHDA and SQIVND (reference sequence). Trimming cost V 3 bases and J 0 bases, with 6 bases left between them. This CDR3 spans 15 amino acids. This chain's CDR3 is CASSMGGSGANVLTF. DNA of the CDR3: TGTGCCAGTAGTATGGGCGGCTCTGGGGCCAACGTCCTGACTTTC.

Remarks on this clone: The junction departs from germline at one end; a sequencing error may be responsible. V gene TRBV12-5 combines with J gene TRBJ1-5; 8 bases fit TRBD1. Germline V gene lookup returns CDR1 LGHNT and CDR2 FRNRAP. There are 14 residues in the CDR3. The CDR3, as DNA: TGTGCTAGTGGGTTGGCACAGGGGGATCAGCCCCAGCATTTT. It translates to CASGLAQGDQPQHF.

V and J are TRBV5-1 and TRBJ1-6; D gene uncertain. The CDR3 has 13 residues. Germline values: CDR1 SGHRS, CDR2 YFSETQ. The V end was cut by 1 base, the J end by 7 bases, with 6 bases between. CDR3 in DNA: TGCGCCAGCAGCTTGCTAGAGAATTCACCCCTCCACTTT. It codes for CASSLLENSPLHF.

The V and J genes are TRBV2 and TRBJ1-1, with 7 bases matching TRBD1. Unmatched junction bases numbered 5, after V lost 7 bases and J lost 3 bases. CDR3 size: 13 residues. Looked up from germline, CDR1 is SNHLY and CDR2 is FYNNEI. The CDR3 sequence: CASTYDRDTEAFF. CDR3 nucleotides: TGTGCCAGCACCTACGACAGGGACACTGAAGCTTTCTTT.

This clone was seen more than once but under ten times. Distinct nucleotide sequences in the sample also encode this CDR3. V usage is TRBV7-2 and J usage is TRBJ2-7, with TRBD1 matching over 8 bases. Trimming removed 5 bases from V and 3 bases from J; junction bases left unmatched: 6. The germline V gene encodes CDR1 SGHTA and CDR2 FQGNSA. CDR3 size: 14 residues. The CDR3 protein is CASSPGQVIYEQYF. The CDR3 nucleotides read TGTGCCAGCAGCCCGGGACAGGTAATCTACGAGCAGTACTTC.

The CDR3 DNA reads TGTGCCAGTAGTCCCGGCTGGGAAAAACTGTTTTTT. It codes for CASSPGWEKLFF. V is TRBV19 and J is TRBJ1-4; D is unclear. The CDR3 runs 12 residues. The germline CDR1 and CDR2 sequences are LNHDA and SQIVND (reference sequence). V was cut by 5 bases and J by 8 bases, with 9 bases left in between.

This clone was detected only once. The junction differs from germline at one of its ends, possibly a read error. The chain links TRBV7-9 to TRBJ2-3, with D perhaps TRBD2 (6 bases). CDR3 length: 13 amino acids. Germline V CDR1 and CDR2: SEHNR, FQNEAQ (reference sequence). CDR3 nucleotide sequence: TGTGCCAGCAGCTCCCCAGAACAGCCGGGACTTCGTTTT. Its translation is CASSSPEQPGLRF.

This clone was picked up one time. The chain links TRBV11-1 to TRBJ1-1, with a weak D call TRBD1 (5 bases). The CDR3 loop spans 16 amino acids. Germline V gene sequence: CDR1 SGHAT, CDR2 FQDESV (reference sequence). V lost 4 bases to trimming and J lost 0 bases, with 15 bases between them. CDR3 protein: CASSSGHGTMNTEAFF. The CDR3 DNA sequence: TGTGCCAGCAGCTCCGGACACGGAACCATGAACACTGAAGCTTTCTTT.

In this sample, this clone turned up once. The chain joins TRBV5-4 to TRBJ1-2; TRBD1 matches 8 bases. The CDR3 covers 14 residues. V lost 6 bases, J lost 0 bases, and 4 bases stayed unmatched. CDR1 is SGHNT and CDR2 is YYREEE in the germline V gene (reference sequence). The CDR3 bases are TGTGCCAGCACCTTACAGGGGGCTAACTATGGCTACACCTTC. Residues: CASTLQGANYGYTF.

The chain is built from TRBV9 and TRBJ2-7; 9 bases line up with TRBD1. Germline assignment: CDR1 SGDLS and CDR2 YYNGEE. The CDR3 runs to 15 residues. Trimming removed 3 bases from V and 3 bases from J; junction bases left unmatched: 7. The CDR3 coding sequence is TGTGCCAGCAGCGCGGGACAGGGTCCTCTCTACGAGCAGTACTTC. This gives the protein CASSAGQGPLYEQYF.